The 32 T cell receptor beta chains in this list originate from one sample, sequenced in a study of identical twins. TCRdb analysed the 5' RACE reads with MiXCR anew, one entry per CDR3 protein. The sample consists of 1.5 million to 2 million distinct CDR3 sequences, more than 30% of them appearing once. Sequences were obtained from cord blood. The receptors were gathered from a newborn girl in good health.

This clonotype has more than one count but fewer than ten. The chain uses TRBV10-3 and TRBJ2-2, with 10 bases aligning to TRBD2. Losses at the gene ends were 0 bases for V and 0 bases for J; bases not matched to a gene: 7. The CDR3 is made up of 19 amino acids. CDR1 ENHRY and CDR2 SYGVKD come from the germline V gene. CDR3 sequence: CAISESILAGGPNTGELFF. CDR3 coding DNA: TGTGCCATCAGTGAGTCGATCTTAGCGGGGGGTCCGAACACCGGGGAGCTGTTTTTT.

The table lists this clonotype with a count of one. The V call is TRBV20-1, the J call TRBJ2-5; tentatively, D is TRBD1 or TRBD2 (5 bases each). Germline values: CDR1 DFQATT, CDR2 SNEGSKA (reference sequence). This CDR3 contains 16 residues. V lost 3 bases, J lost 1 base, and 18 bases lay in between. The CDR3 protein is CSARGRVGQFQETQYF. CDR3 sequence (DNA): TGCAGTGCTAGGGGGCGGGTGGGCCAATTCCAAGAGACCCAGTACTTC.

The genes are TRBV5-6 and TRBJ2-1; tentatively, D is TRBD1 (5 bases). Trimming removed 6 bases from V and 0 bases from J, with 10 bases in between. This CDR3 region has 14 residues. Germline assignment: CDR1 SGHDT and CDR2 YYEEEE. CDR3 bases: TGTGCCAGCATCAGGACAAACTCCTACAATGAGCAGTTCTTC. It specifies CASIRTNSYNEQFF.

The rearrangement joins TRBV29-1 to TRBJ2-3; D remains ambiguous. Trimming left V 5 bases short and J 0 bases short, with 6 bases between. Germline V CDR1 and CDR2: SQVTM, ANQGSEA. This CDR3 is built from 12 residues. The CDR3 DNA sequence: TGCAGCGTTTTTGGTAGCACAGATACGCAGTATTTT. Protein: CSVFGSTDTQYF.

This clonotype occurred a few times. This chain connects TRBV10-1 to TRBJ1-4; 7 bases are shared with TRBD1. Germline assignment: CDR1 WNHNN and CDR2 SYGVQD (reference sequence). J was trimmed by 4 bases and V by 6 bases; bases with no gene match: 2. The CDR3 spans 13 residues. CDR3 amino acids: CASSGDSNEKLFF. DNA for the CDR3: TGCGCCAGCAGCGGGGACAGTAATGAAAAACTGTTTTTT.

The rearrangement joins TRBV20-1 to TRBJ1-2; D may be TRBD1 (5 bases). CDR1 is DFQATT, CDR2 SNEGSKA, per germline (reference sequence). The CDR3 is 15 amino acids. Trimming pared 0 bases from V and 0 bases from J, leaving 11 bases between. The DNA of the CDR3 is TGCAGTGCTAGAGATCAACCGACAGCTAACTATGGCTACACCTTC. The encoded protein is CSARDQPTANYGYTF.

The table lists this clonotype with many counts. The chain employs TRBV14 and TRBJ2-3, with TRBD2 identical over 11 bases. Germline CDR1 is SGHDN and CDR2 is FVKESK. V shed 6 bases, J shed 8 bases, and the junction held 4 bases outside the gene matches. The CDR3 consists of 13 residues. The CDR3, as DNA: TGTGCCAGCAGTCTACTAGCGGGAGCTACGCAGTATTTT. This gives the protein CASSLLAGATQYF.

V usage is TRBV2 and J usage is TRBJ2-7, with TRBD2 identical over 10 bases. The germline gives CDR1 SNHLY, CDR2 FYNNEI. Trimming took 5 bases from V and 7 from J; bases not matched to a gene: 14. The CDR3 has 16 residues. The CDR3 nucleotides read TGTGCCAGCAGTCGTAAGCGGGAGGGCGAAAAAAATGAGCAGTACTTC. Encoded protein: CASSRKREGEKNEQYF. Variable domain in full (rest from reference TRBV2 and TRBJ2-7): EPEVTQTPSHQVTQMGQEVILRCVPISNHLYFYWYRQILGQKVEFLVSFYNNEISEKSEIFDDQFSVERPDGSNFTLKIRSTKLEDSAMYFCASSRKREGEKNEQYFGPGTRLTVT.

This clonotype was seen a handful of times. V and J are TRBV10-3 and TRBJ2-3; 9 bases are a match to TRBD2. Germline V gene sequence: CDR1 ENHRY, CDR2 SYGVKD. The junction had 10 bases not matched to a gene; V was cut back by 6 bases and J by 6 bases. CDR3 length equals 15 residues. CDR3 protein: CAIRSSGVGFDTQYF. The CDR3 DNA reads TGTGCCATCAGGTCTAGCGGGGTGGGTTTCGATACGCAGTATTTT.

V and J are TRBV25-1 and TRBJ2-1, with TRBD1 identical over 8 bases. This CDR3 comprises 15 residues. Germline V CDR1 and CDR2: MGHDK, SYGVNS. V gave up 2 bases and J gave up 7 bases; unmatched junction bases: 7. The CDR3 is CASSEAGQGRNEQFF. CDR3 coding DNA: TGTGCCAGCAGTGAAGCCGGACAGGGAAGGAATGAGCAGTTCTTC.

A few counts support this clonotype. CDR3 nucleotide sequence: TGTGCCAGCAGCTTAGGCGACAGGTTGACACCCCTCCACTTT. The encoded protein is CASSLGDRLTPLHF. The chain links TRBV7-2 to TRBJ1-6, with a tentative D call TRBD1 (6 bases). The CDR3 has 14 residues. Germline V gene lookup returns CDR1 SGHTA and CDR2 FQGNSA. V shed 1 base and J shed 11 bases, with 12 bases lying between them.

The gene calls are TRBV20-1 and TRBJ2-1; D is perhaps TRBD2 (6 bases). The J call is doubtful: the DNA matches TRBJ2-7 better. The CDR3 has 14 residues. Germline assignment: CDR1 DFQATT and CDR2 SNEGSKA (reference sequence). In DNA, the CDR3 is TGCAGTGCTCGGGGGAGTGTTGGCTACAATGAGCAGTACTTC. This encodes CSARGSVGYNEQYF.

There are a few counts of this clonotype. This chain's CDR3 is CAIESGTRLYNEQFF. The CDR3 DNA follows: TGTGCCATCGAATCCGGGACTAGGCTCTACAATGAGCAGTTCTTC. The V call is TRBV10-3, the J call TRBJ2-1, with 8 bases lining up with TRBD2. The V gene end was trimmed by 8 bases and the J gene end by 3 bases; junction bases not matched to a gene: 9. The CDR3 is made up of 15 amino acids. CDR1 and CDR2 from the germline V gene are ENHRY and SYGVKD.

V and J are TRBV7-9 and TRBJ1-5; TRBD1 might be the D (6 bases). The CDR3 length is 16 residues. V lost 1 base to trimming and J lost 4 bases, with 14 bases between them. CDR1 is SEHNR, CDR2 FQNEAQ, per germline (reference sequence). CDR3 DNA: TGTGCCAGCAGCTTAGGAGTAGGGGGGGATAATCAGCCCCAGCATTTT. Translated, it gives CASSLGVGGDNQPQHF.

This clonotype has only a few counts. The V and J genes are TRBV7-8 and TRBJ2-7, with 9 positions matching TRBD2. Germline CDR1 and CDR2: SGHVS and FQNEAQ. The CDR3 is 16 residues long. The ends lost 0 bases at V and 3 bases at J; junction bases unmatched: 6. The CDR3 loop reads CASSLARLAANYEQYF. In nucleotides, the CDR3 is TGTGCCAGCAGCTTAGCCCGACTAGCGGCTAACTACGAGCAGTACTTC.

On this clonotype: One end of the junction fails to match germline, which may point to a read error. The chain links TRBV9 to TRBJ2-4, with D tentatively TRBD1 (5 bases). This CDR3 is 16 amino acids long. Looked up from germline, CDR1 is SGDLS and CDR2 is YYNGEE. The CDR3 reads CASSVGWGGPYNEQYF. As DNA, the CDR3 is TGCGCCAGCAGCGTAGGATGGGGCGGACCTTACAATGAGCAGTACTTC.

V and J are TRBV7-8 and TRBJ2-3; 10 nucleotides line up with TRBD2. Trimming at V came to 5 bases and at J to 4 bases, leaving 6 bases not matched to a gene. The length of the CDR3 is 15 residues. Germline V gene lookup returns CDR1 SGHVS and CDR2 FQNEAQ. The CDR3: CASSRTSGQADTQYF. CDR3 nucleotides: TGTGCCAGCAGCCGGACTAGCGGCCAAGCAGATACGCAGTATTTT. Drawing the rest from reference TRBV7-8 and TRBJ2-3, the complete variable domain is GAGVSQSPRYKVAKRGQDVALRCDPISGHVSLFWYQQALGQGPEFLTYFQNEAQLDKSGLPSDRFFAERPEGSVSTLKIQRTQQEDSAVYLCASSRTSGQADTQYFGPGTRLTVL.

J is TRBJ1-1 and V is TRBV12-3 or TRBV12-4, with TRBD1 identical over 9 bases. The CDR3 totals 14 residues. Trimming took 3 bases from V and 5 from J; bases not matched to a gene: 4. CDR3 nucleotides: TGTGCCAGCAGTTTCAACAGGGGGCGAACTGAAGCTTTCTTT. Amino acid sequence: CASSFNRGRTEAFF.

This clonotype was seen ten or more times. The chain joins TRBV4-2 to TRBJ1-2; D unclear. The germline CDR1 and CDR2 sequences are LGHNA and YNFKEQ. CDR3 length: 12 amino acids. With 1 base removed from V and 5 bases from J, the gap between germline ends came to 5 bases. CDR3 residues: CASSQAAYGYTF. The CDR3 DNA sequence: TGTGCCAGCAGCCAAGCTGCGTATGGCTACACCTTC.

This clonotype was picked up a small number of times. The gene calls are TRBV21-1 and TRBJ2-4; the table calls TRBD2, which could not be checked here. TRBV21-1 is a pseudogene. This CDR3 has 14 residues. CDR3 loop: CASSKLAGKNIQYF. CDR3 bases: TGTGCCAGCAGCAAACTAGCGGGGAAAAACATTCAGTACTTC.

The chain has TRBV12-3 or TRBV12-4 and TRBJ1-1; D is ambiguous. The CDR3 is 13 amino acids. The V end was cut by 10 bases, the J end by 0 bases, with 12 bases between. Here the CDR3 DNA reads TGTGCCACCCGTAGAGGGATGAACACTGAAGCTTTCTTT. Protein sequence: CATRRGMNTEAFF.

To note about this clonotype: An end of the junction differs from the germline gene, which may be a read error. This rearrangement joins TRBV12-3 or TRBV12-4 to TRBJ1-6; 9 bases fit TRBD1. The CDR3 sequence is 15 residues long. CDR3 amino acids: CASNTMGQGNSPLHF. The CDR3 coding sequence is TGCGCCAGCAACACCATGGGACAGGGAAATTCACCCCTCCACTTT.

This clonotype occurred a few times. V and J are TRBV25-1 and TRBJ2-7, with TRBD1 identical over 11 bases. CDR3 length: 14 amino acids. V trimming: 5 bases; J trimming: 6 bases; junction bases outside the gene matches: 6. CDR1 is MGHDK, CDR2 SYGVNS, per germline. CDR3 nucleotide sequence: TGTGCCAGCAGTCCCTTTGGGACAGGGGGCGAGCAGTACTTC. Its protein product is CASSPFGTGGEQYF.

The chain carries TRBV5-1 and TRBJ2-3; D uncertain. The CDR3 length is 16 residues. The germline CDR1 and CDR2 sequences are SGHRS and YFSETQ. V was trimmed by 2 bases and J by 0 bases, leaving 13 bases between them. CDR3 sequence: CASSLRLITSTDTQYF. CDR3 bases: TGCGCCAGCAGCTTAAGACTCATTACTAGCACAGATACGCAGTATTTT.

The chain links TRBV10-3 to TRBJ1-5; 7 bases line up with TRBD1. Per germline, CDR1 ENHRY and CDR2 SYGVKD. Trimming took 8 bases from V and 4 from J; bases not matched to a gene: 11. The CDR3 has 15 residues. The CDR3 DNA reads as TGTGCCATCGTAATTGGGACAGCGCCTAATCAGCCCCAGCATTTT. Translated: CAIVIGTAPNQPQHF.

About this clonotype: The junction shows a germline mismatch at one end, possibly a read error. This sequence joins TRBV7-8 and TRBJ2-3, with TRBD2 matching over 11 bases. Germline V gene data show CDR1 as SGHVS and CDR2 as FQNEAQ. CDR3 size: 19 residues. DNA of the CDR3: TGTGCCAGCGGCTTTACTAGCGGGAGCTCAAAAAACCCCACAGATACGCAGTATTTT. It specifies CASGFTSGSSKNPTDTQYF.

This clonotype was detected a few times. CDR3 amino acids: CASSLPGQNIQYF. For the CDR3, the DNA is TGTGCCAGCAGTTTACCGGGACAAAACATTCAGTACTTC. The rearrangement links TRBV27 to TRBJ2-4; possibly TRBD1 or TRBD2 for D (5 bases each). V gave up 2 bases and J gave up 5 bases, with 7 bases separating them. CDR1 and CDR2 from the germline V gene are MNHEY and SMNVEV (reference sequence). The CDR3 spans 13 residues.

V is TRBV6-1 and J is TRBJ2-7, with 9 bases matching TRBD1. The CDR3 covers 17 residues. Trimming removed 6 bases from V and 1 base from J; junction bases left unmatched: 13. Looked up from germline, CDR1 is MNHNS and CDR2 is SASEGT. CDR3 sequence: CASSTVIGQGFSYEQYF. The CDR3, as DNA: TGTGCCAGCAGCACGGTAATCGGACAGGGGTTTTCCTACGAGCAGTACTTC.

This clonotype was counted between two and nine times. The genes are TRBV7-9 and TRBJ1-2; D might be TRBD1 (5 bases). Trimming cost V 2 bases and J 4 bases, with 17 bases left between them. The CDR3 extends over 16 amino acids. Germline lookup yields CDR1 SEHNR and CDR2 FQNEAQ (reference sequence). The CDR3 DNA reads TGTGCCAGCAGCTTAAGCCCCATGTGGGGGACCTATGGCTACACCTTC. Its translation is CASSLSPMWGTYGYTF.

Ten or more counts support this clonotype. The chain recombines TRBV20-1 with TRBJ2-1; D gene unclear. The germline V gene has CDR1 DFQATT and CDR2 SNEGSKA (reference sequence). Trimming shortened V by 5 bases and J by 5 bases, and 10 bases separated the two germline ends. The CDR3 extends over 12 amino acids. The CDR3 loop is CSARGRNNEQFF. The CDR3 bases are TGCAGTGCTCGCGGTAGAAACAATGAGCAGTTCTTC.

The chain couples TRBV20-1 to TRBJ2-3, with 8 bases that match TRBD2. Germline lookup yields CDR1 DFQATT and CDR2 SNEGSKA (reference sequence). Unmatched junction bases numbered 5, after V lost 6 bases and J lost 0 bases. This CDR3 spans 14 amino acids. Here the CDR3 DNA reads TGCAGTGCCAAACTAGCGGAAAGCACAGATACGCAGTATTTT. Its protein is CSAKLAESTDTQYF.

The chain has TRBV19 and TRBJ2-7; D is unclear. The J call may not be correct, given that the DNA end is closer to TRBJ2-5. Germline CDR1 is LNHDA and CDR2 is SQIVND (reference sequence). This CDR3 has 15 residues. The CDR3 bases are TGTGCCAGTAGTACCCCAGCTCTAGGGCAAGAGACCCAGTACTTC. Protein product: CASSTPALGQETQYF.